The entry below describes one T cell receptor beta chain. What it binds is unknown. This sample is part of a study of response to subunit inactivated influenza vaccine. The CDR3 extends over 15 amino acids. Germline V gives CDR1 SGHRS, CDR2 YFSETQ. Trimming stripped 4 bases from V and 9 bases from J, with 17 bases between. General observations from the study: Each seasonal flu vaccination may recruit only limited new T cells, authors suggested.

A single record per CDR3 protein comes from TCRdb applying MiXCR to the RT-PCR reads. The sample has about 650,000 distinct CDR3 sequences, around 16% seen once. This clonotype originated in a middle-aged man who received an inactivated influenza vaccine. Sequencing was performed on PBMCs from blood, taken about 13 days after vaccination. The gene calls are TRBV5-1 and TRBJ1-6, with D perhaps matching TRBD1 (5 bases). CDR3 sequence (DNA): TGCGCCAGCAGCCCTACCCAGGGAAATTCTTCACCCCTCCACTTT. Amino acids: CASSPTQGNSSPLHF.